The 10 T cell receptor beta chains below were found in one sample sequenced in a study of T cell responses to AZD1222 COVID-19 vaccine. Produced via immunoSEQ multiplex PCR; TCRdb's table is partial and in-frame only. This sample carries under 200,000 clones, 90% of them seen once, and the ten largest clones take approximately 1.5%. The material sequenced was peripheral blood, taken on day 0 of AZD1222 vaccination. These receptors were collected from an adult in good health.

The V gene is TRBV28, the J gene TRBJ1-2; 8 bases line up with TRBD1. Trimming at V came to 6 bases and at J to 8 bases, leaving 11 bases not matched to a gene. The germline gives CDR1 MDHEN, CDR2 SYDVKM. There are 14 residues in the CDR3. CDR3 protein: CASSIPAGGLGYTF. In DNA form, the CDR3 reads TGTGCCAGCAGCATCCCCGCAGGGGGCTTGGGCTACACCTTC.

This clone was observed once. This chain uses TRBV28 with TRBJ1-2; D perhaps matches TRBD1 (6 bases). The V end was cut by 6 bases, the J end by 3 bases, with 11 bases between. CDR3 size: 13 residues. Germline V gene data show CDR1 as MDHEN and CDR2 as SYDVKM. CDR3 nucleotide sequence: TGTGCCAGCAGCCCGACAGGACACTATGGCTACACCTTC. Encoded protein: CASSPTGHYGYTF.

This chain links TRBV12-3 or TRBV12-4 with TRBJ1-1; the D gene is possibly TRBD1 (5 bases). V was pared by 6 bases and J by 7 bases, with 9 bases between. This CDR3 comprises 11 residues. CDR3 in DNA: TGTGCCAGCAGCGGGACTTATGAAGCTTTCTTT. Its translation is CASSGTYEAFF.

CDR3 region: CASSPWGSTDTQYF. The CDR3 DNA sequence: TGTGCCAGTAGTCCTTGGGGTAGCACAGATACGCAGTATTTT. The chain combines TRBV19 with TRBJ2-3, with no clear D. The CDR3 is made up of 14 amino acids. The V and J ends lost 5 bases and 0 bases respectively, with 9 bases between them. The germline gives CDR1 LNHDA, CDR2 SQIVND (reference sequence).

CDR3 loop: CASSEADRERQPQHF. CDR3 DNA sequence: TGTGCCAGCAGTGAAGCGGACAGGGAAAGACAGCCCCAGCATTTT. The rearrangement links TRBV6-1 to TRBJ1-5; the match to TRBD1 covers 8 bases. CDR1 is MNHNS and CDR2 is SASEGT in the germline V gene. CDR3 length equals 15 residues. The V gene end was trimmed by 0 bases and the J gene end by 7 bases; junction bases not matched to a gene: 5.

The chain couples TRBV2 to TRBJ2-1; D not resolved. The CDR3 length is 15 residues. The V end was cut by 1 base, the J end by 8 bases, with 15 bases between. Germline values: CDR1 SNHLY, CDR2 FYNNEI. The CDR3 nucleotides are TGTGCCAGCAGTGAAGGGGATGAACCCACCGATGAGCAGTTCTTC. Amino acids: CASSEGDEPTDEQFF.

This chain links TRBV12-3 or TRBV12-4 with TRBJ1-5; 7 bases match TRBD1. This CDR3 spans 13 amino acids. Unmatched junction bases numbered 3, after V lost 8 bases and J lost 2 bases. The CDR3 nucleotides are TGTGCCAGCCTCGACAGGGGCAATCAGCCCCAGCATTTT. It yields the protein CASLDRGNQPQHF.

The chain is built from TRBV28 and TRBJ2-7; 9 nucleotides agree with TRBD2. V shed 3 bases, J shed 9 bases, and the junction held 3 bases outside the gene matches. CDR3 length equals 12 residues. The germline V gene encodes CDR1 MDHEN and CDR2 SYDVKM. The CDR3 region is CASSFSGSSQYF. For the CDR3, the DNA is TGTGCCAGCAGTTTTAGCGGGAGTTCGCAGTACTTC.

Concerning this clone: At one of its ends the junction is not consistent with the germline gene, which may arise from a read error. In nucleotides, the CDR3 is TGTGCTAGCAGCTTCTTAGATGGTGAGCAGTTCTTC. It specifies CASSFLDGEQFF. The chain couples TRBV7-7 to TRBJ2-1; D ambiguous. CDR1 is SSHAT and CDR2 is FNYEAQ in the germline V gene (reference sequence). The CDR3 loop spans 12 amino acids.

This sequence joins TRBV5-1 and TRBJ1-2; D is unclear. The germline gives CDR1 SGHRS, CDR2 YFSETQ. V was shortened by 5 bases and J by 4 bases, with 18 bases between the two germline ends. CDR3 length: 15 amino acids. The CDR3 reads CASRVHEGEVYGYTF. CDR3 nucleotide sequence: TGCGCCAGCAGGGTCCACGAGGGTGAAGTCTATGGCTACACCTTC.